The source of this T cell receptor beta chain is a study of T cells after yellow fever vaccination. Study-level information: For low cell numbers, libraries were made with SMART-Seq v4 Ultra Low Input.

A remark on this clonotype: Antigen specificity is unknown.

Using its own MiXCR run on the 5' RACE reads, TCRdb lists one record per CDR3 protein. The table shows some 300,000 distinct CDR3 sequences, with around 3.6% occurring only once. Findings and limits, study-wide: Few clonotypes appeared in both CD4 and CD8 compartments.

The sequences come from PBMCs, collected on the day of the yellow fever booster vaccination. This sequence originates from a young man who received the YFV17D yellow fever vaccine.

The CDR3 spells CASSLGGVLETQYF. In DNA form, the CDR3 reads TGTGCCAGCAGCTTAGGCGGGGTGTTAGAGACCCAGTACTTC. The J gene is TRBJ2-5, the V gene TRBV7-2; a possible D gene is TRBD2 (6 bases). This CDR3 has 14 amino acids. Germline V gives CDR1 SGHTA, CDR2 FQGNSA. V lost 1 base, J lost 4 bases, and 10 bases lay in between.